This TCR beta chain came from a study of blood T cell repertoires in COVID-19. Study as a whole: Acute-phase and convalescent COVID-19 samples originated in the United States, Italy and Spain. In each case, the material was cDNA or gDNA derived from T cells, B-cell-depleted T cells, or PBMCs.

Original analysis: Amplifying reference gene primers gave estimates of nucleated cell counts. TCRdb's copy holds only in-frame clones and misses some; the assay was immunoSEQ multiplex PCR. V, J and clone size derive from that table, while D and trimming were established from the DNA sequence. The sample consists of around 150,000 clones, 87% of them appearing once. The TCR comes from a human donor in a cohort sampled during active COVID-19. The specimen sequenced was peripheral blood.

The DNA of the CDR3 is TGTGCCAGCGGGACAGCGGGCTATGGCTACACCTTC. Translation: CASGTAGYGYTF. The V gene is TRBV6-5, the J gene TRBJ1-2; TRBD1 aligns across 7 bases. The CDR3 runs 12 residues. Germline V CDR1 and CDR2: MNHEY, SVGAGI. The V gene end was trimmed by 8 bases and the J gene end by 4 bases; junction bases not matched to a gene: 4.